This T cell receptor (beta chain) was observed in a study of OX40 agonist ivuxolimab in advanced cancers. Study-level results: CD4+ and CD8+ blood T cells expanded clonally by week 6 at 0.1 to 3.0 mg/kg.

J gave up 0 bases and V 4 bases, and 6 bases lay outside the gene matches. The CDR3 spans 16 residues. Per germline, CDR1 SGHNT and CDR2 YYREEE (reference sequence). Here immunoSEQ multiplex PCR was the method, and the copy in TCRdb shows in-frame clones only, minus some. The sample records about 95,000 clones, approximately 85% being singletons. As to this clone: Antigen unknown.

The sequenced sample was CD4+ or CD8+ T cells sorted from blood, obtained in a trial of the OX40 agonist ivuxolimab. The chain uses TRBV5-4 and TRBJ2-1, with TRBD2 matching over 8 bases. The TCR sequence derives from an adult with an advanced solid tumor such as melanoma, head and neck, liver or kidney cancer. CDR3 sequence reads: CASSPSGLSSYNEQFF. DNA of the CDR3: TGTGCCAGCAGCCCTAGCGGGCTAAGCTCCTACAATGAGCAGTTCTTC. Full variable domain (rest looked up from reference TRBV5-4 and TRBJ2-1): ETGVTQSPTHLIKTRGQQVTLRCSSQSGHNTVSWYQQALGQGPQFIFQYYREEENGRGNFPPRFSGLQFPNYSSELNVNALELDDSALYLCASSPSGLSSYNEQFFGPGTRLTVL.